One sample yielded the 27 T cell receptor beta chains listed below, sequenced in a study of T cell responses to AZD1222 COVID-19 vaccine. Clones were read by immunoSEQ multiplex PCR, and TCRdb kept only the in-frame ones, dropping some. The table has about 53,000 clones, roughly 84% seen once. Specimen: peripheral blood, collected on day 0 of AZD1222 vaccination. The source of these receptors is an adult in good health.

The CDR3 coding sequence is TGTGCCAGCAGCTCACCTATTCGGACAGGACGGGGAAGATCACCCCTCCACTTT. It codes for CASSSPIRTGRGRSPLHF. This chain joins TRBV11-2 and TRBJ1-6; TRBD1 matches at 7 bases. The CDR3 contains 18 residues. The germline CDR1 and CDR2 sequences are SGHAT and FQNNGV. The junction had 19 bases not matched to a gene; V was cut back by 4 bases and J by 10 bases.

The chain joins TRBV19 to TRBJ1-1; D gene unclear. V shed 8 bases and J shed 0 bases, with 13 bases lying between them. The germline V gene has CDR1 LNHDA and CDR2 SQIVND (reference sequence). This CDR3 region has 14 residues. The CDR3 region is CASRDLIMNTEAFF. In DNA form, the CDR3 reads TGTGCCAGTCGCGATTTGATCATGAACACTGAAGCTTTCTTT.

The rearrangement links TRBV14 to TRBJ1-1; D is undetermined. Trimming pared 5 bases from V and 1 base from J, leaving 8 bases between. The CDR3 totals 13 residues. The germline gives CDR1 SGHDN, CDR2 FVKESK. CDR3 residues: CASSSTWNTEAFF. In nucleotides, the CDR3 is TGTGCCAGCAGCTCGACGTGGAACACTGAAGCTTTCTTT.

The chain couples TRBV10-3 to TRBJ1-1; D gene ambiguous. The CDR3 is 13 residues long. Germline CDR1 is ENHRY and CDR2 is SYGVKD. V was pared by 3 bases and J by 1 base, with 6 bases between. The CDR3 DNA reads as TGTGCCATCAGTGAACCCCAGAACACTGAAGCTTTCTTT. It yields the protein CAISEPQNTEAFF.

The chain combines TRBV30 with TRBJ2-1, with TRBD2 matching 7 bases. The CDR3 totals 14 residues. The V gene's germline CDR1 is GTSNPN and CDR2 SVGIG (reference sequence). Trimming took 0 bases from V and 9 from J; bases not matched to a gene: 8. The CDR3 DNA sequence: TGTGCCTGGAGTGTACGCGAGGCGGGAGCTGAGCAGTTCTTC. Translation: CAWSVREAGAEQFF.

This clone is medium-sized by share. The V gene is TRBV9, the J gene TRBJ2-7; unclear D gene. Between the trimmed V and J ends, which lost 2 bases and 0 bases, there was a span of 6 bases. Germline lookup yields CDR1 SGDLS and CDR2 YYNGEE. The CDR3 runs to 13 residues. CDR3 residues: CASSVGPSYEQYF. The CDR3 nucleotides are TGTGCCAGCAGCGTCGGTCCCTCCTACGAGCAGTACTTC. The full variable domain, rest sourced from reference TRBV9 and TRBJ2-7, is DSGVTQTPKHLITATGQRVTLRCSPRSGDLSVYWYQQSLDQGLQFLIQYYNGEERAKGNILERFSAQQFPDLHSELNLSSLELGDSALYFCASSVGPSYEQYFGPGTRLTVT.

V is TRBV19 and J is TRBJ1-3; D not certain. The CDR3 has 15 residues. Trimming cost V 6 bases and J 2 bases, with 14 bases left between them. Germline V gene lookup returns CDR1 LNHDA and CDR2 SQIVND (reference sequence). This chain's CDR3 is CASSPGPATGNTIYF. The CDR3 nucleotides are TGTGCCAGTAGCCCTGGACCGGCCACTGGAAACACCATATATTTT.

The CDR3 spells CASSPGLAQADTQYF. CDR3 in DNA: TGTGCCAGCAGCCCCGGACTAGCACAGGCAGATACGCAGTATTTT. The chain has TRBV7-2 and TRBJ2-3, with 8 bases that match TRBD2. Germline CDR1 reads SGHTA; CDR2 reads FQGNSA. This CDR3 comprises 15 residues. Trimming at V came to 5 bases and at J to 4 bases, leaving 8 bases not matched to a gene.

CDR3 bases: TGTGCCAGCGGACTAGCGGGAACCCCCCCTTTTAACTCCTACAATGAGCAGTTCTTC. Protein product: CASGLAGTPPFNSYNEQFF. The chain recombines TRBV27 with TRBJ2-1; 12 bases match TRBD2. Germline V gives CDR1 MNHEY, CDR2 SMNVEV (reference sequence). With V trimmed by 8 bases and J by 0 bases, 14 bases remained unmatched. CDR3 size: 19 residues.

This chain joins TRBV4-3 and TRBJ1-2; D not certain. Trimming took 2 bases from V and 7 from J, leaving 8 bases between them. Per germline, CDR1 LGHNA and CDR2 YSLEER. This CDR3 contains 12 residues. The CDR3 sequence is CASSQPSPGYTF. In DNA form, the CDR3 reads TGCGCCAGCAGCCAACCTTCCCCTGGCTACACCTTC.

Concerning this clone: Distinct nucleotide sequences in the sample also encode this CDR3. The V and J genes are TRBV5-6 and TRBJ1-1; TRBD1 is a possible D gene (5 bases). Germline values: CDR1 SGHDT, CDR2 YYEEEE. V was shortened by 5 bases and J by 5 bases, with 10 bases between the two germline ends. The CDR3 covers 12 residues. The CDR3 reads CASSLRGTEAFF. The CDR3, as DNA: TGTGCCAGCAGTTTAAGGGGAACTGAAGCTTTCTTT.

The V gene is TRBV7-2, the J gene TRBJ2-7; D possibly corresponds to TRBD1 (6 bases). Between the trimmed V and J ends, which lost 5 bases and 4 bases, there was a span of 12 bases. CDR1 SGHTA and CDR2 FQGNSA come from the germline V gene. There are 13 residues in the CDR3. The CDR3 bases are TGTGCCAGCAGCCAGGGGTCCGGGTACGAGCAGTACTTC. Translated: CASSQGSGYEQYF.

The chain uses TRBV7-2 and TRBJ2-1; the match to TRBD2 covers 9 bases. V was pared by 1 base and J by 4 bases, with 2 bases of the junction left unmatched. Germline V gene lookup returns CDR1 SGHTA and CDR2 FQGNSA. This CDR3 has 15 amino acids. CDR3 residues: CASSLGSGGYNEQFF. CDR3 nucleotide sequence: TGTGCCAGCAGCTTAGGTAGCGGGGGATACAATGAGCAGTTCTTC.

This clone was seen only a few times. CDR3 region: CASSHRQVNEQFF. CDR3 sequence (DNA): TGTGCCAGCAGCCACCGACAGGTAAATGAGCAGTTCTTC. The chain employs TRBV11-3 and TRBJ2-1, with D maybe TRBD1 (6 bases). From germline, CDR1 is SGHNT and CDR2 YENEEA. CDR3 length equals 13 residues. V was clipped by 5 bases and J by 7 bases, with 12 bases between them.

This chain connects TRBV19 to TRBJ2-3; TRBD2 matches at 7 bases. The CDR3 totals 13 residues. With V trimmed by 6 bases and J by 5 bases, 5 bases remained unmatched. Germline values: CDR1 LNHDA, CDR2 SQIVND (reference sequence). CDR3 DNA: TGTGCCAGTAGGCGGGAGTCGGGAGATACGCAGTATTTT. It codes for CASRRESGDTQYF.

The chain carries TRBV6-5 and TRBJ2-1; D perhaps matches TRBD1 (5 bases). The V end lost 7 bases, the J end lost 9 bases, and 19 bases lay between the germline ends. Germline CDR1 reads MNHEY; CDR2 reads SVGAGI. The length of the CDR3 is 14 residues. The CDR3 is CASNRDSVYGEQFF. The CDR3 nucleotides read TGTGCCAGCAACCGAGACAGCGTTTATGGTGAGCAGTTCTTC.

This sequence joins TRBV2 and TRBJ1-4; D perhaps matches TRBD1 (5 bases). Germline V lookup: CDR1 SNHLY, CDR2 FYNNEI. Trimming took 6 bases from V and 5 from J, leaving 13 bases between them. The CDR3 covers 14 residues. DNA of the CDR3: TGTGCCAGCAGCCTCTCTTGGGGGAATGAAAAACTGTTTTTT. Encoded protein: CASSLSWGNEKLFF. The full variable domain, with the rest looked up from reference TRBV2 and TRBJ1-4, is EPEVTQTPSHQVTQMGQEVILRCVPISNHLYFYWYRQILGQKVEFLVSFYNNEISEKSEIFDDQFSVERPDGSNFTLKIRSTKLEDSAMYFCASSLSWGNEKLFFGSGTQLSVL.

The chain joins TRBV27 to TRBJ2-6; D not resolved. CDR3 length: 14 amino acids. CDR1 and CDR2 (germline): MNHEY, SMNVEV (reference sequence). Trimming took off 5 bases at V and 0 bases at J, with 5 bases between the two ends. The CDR3 DNA reads as TGTGCCAGCAGTCCGTTCTCTGGGGCCAACGTCCTGACTTTC. As protein: CASSPFSGANVLTF.

This clone was counted a few times. This chain connects TRBV5-4 to TRBJ1-1; D gene uncertain. Germline V gene data show CDR1 as SGHNT and CDR2 as YYREEE (reference sequence). The CDR3 spans 14 residues. V was trimmed by 4 bases and J by 4 bases, leaving 14 bases between them. CDR3 DNA: TGTGCCAGCAGCGAAAGGCCCCGTGGCACTGAAGCTTTCTTT. Protein: CASSERPRGTEAFF.

This clone was seen only once. The rearrangement uses TRBV6-1 and TRBJ2-7; maybe TRBD2 (6 bases). CDR1 is MNHNS, CDR2 SASEGT, per germline. V was cut by 3 bases and J by 2 bases, with 11 bases left in between. CDR3 size: 14 residues. The CDR3 bases are TGTGCCAGCAGTGATGCGGGACCCGCCTACGAGCAGTACTTC. Translation gives CASSDAGPAYEQYF.

The rearrangement links TRBV28 to TRBJ1-1; 7 positions match TRBD1. The CDR3 loop spans 14 amino acids. From germline, CDR1 is MDHEN and CDR2 SYDVKM. The V and J ends lost 7 bases and 3 bases, in that order; junction bases with no gene match: 8. The CDR3 here is CASNEDRVDTEAFF. CDR3 DNA: TGTGCCAGCAATGAAGACAGGGTCGACACTGAAGCTTTCTTT.

This chain joins TRBV6-2 or TRBV6-3 and TRBJ2-7; no clear D gene. V was trimmed by 4 bases and J by 4 bases, leaving 5 bases between them. Germline CDR1 reads MNHEY; CDR2 reads SVGEGT. The CDR3 is made up of 11 amino acids. This chain's CDR3 is CASSFLYEQYF. The CDR3 DNA sequence: TGTGCCAGCAGTTTTCTGTACGAGCAGTACTTC.

The V gene is TRBV7-2, the J gene TRBJ1-2; TRBD1 is a possible D gene (5 bases). This CDR3 is 14 amino acids long. Germline V lookup: CDR1 SGHTA, CDR2 FQGNSA. V lost 5 bases, J lost 4 bases, and 14 bases lay in between. The CDR3 nucleotides are TGTGCCAGCAGCAGTTCGGGACGGAGCTATGGCTACACCTTC. Encoded protein: CASSSSGRSYGYTF.

This chain connects TRBV7-2 to TRBJ1-2; 7 positions agree with TRBD1. There are 15 residues in the CDR3. Unmatched junction bases numbered 5, after V lost 1 base and J lost 3 bases. Looked up from germline, CDR1 is SGHTA and CDR2 is FQGNSA. The CDR3 nucleotides are TGTGCCAGCAGCTTAGACAGGGGTTGGGACTATGGCTACACCTTC. Translated: CASSLDRGWDYGYTF. Looking up the rest from reference TRBV7-2 and TRBJ1-2 gives the full variable domain: GAGVSQSPSNKVTEKGKDVELRCDPISGHTALYWYRQSLGQGLEFLIYFQGNSAPDKSGLPSDRFSAERTGGSVSTLTIQRTQQEDSAVYLCASSLDRGWDYGYTFGSGTRLTVV.

V usage is TRBV6-5 and J usage is TRBJ2-3, with a tentative D call TRBD2 (5 bases). Germline lookup yields CDR1 MNHEY and CDR2 SVGAGI. Trimming cost V 4 bases and J 0 bases, with 8 bases left between them. The CDR3 is 14 residues long. In nucleotides, the CDR3 is TGTGCCAGCAGTTTCGGCGGGAGCACAGATACGCAGTATTTT. Translated, it gives CASSFGGSTDTQYF.

The J gene is TRBJ1-1, the V gene TRBV6-2 or TRBV6-3, with 12 nucleotides matching TRBD1. V trimming: 4 bases; J trimming: 0 bases; junction bases outside the gene matches: 6. The V gene's germline CDR1 is MNHEY and CDR2 SVGEGT. The CDR3 length is 17 residues. CDR3 loop: CASSFGTGGAMNTEAFF. CDR3 in DNA: TGTGCCAGCAGTTTCGGGACAGGGGGCGCAATGAACACTGAAGCTTTCTTT.

The rearrangement joins TRBV7-6 to TRBJ1-5; TRBD1 matches at 12 bases. Germline V gene lookup returns CDR1 SGHVS and CDR2 FNYEAQ. The CDR3 is made up of 16 amino acids. Germline trimming cut 4 bases from V and 2 bases from J; bases unmatched to any gene: 3. The CDR3 sequence: CASSSGQGAGNQPQHF. The DNA for the CDR3 is TGTGCCAGCAGCTCGGGACAGGGGGCTGGCAATCAGCCCCAGCATTTT. The full variable domain, rest sourced from reference TRBV7-6 and TRBJ1-5, is GAGVSQSPRYKVTKRGQDVALRCDPISGHVSLYWYRQALGQGPEFLTYFNYEAQQDKSGLPNDRFSAERPEGSISTLTIQRTEQRDSAMYRCASSSGQGAGNQPQHFGDGTRLSIL.